The T cell receptor (beta chain) under discussion was sequenced for a study of T cell repertoires in cytomegalovirus infection. Looking at the study overall: Carrying CMV and the relevant HLA type showed in public TCR beta signatures.

MiXCR, run by TCRdb on the reads, gives a single entry per CDR3 protein. This sample has 300,000 to 400,000 distinct CDR3 sequences, with about a sixth found just once. Broader study findings: People with CMV and the relevant HLA were identified by cumulative public TCR beta family frequency. The ex vivo response was dominated by HLA-C-restricted CMV-specific TCR beta clonotypes.

This clonotype was recorded a few times. Antigen: not known. Deletions cut 5 bases from V and 3 bases from J, with 14 bases between. CDR1 is SEHNR and CDR2 is FQNEAQ in the germline V gene (reference sequence). This CDR3 is 15 amino acids long. Sequencing was done on a sample of PBMCs. The rearrangement joins TRBV7-9 to TRBJ1-3, with D possibly TRBD1 on 5 matching bases. This TCR derives from a human donor in good health (CMV status not recorded). Some clones in this sample may be carry-over from other donors' samples. The CDR3 here is CASSVRAGGGNTIYF. Here the CDR3 DNA reads TGTGCCAGCAGCGTCAGGGCGGGTGGTGGAAACACCATATATTTT.